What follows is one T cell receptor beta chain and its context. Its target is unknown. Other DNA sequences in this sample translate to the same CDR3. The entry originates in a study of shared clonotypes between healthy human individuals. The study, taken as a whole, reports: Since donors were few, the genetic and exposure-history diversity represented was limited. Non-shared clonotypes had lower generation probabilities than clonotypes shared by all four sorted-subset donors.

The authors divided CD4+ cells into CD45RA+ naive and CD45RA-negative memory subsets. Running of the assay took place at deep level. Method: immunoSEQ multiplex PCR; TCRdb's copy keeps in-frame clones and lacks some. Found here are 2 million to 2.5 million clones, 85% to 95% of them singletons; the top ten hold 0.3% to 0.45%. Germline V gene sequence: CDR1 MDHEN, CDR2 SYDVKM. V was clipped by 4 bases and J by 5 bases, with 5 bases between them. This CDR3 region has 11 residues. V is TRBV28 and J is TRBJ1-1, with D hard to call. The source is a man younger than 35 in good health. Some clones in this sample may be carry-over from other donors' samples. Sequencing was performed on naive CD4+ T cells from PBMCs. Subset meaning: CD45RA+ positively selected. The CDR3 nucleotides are TGTGCCAGCAGTTCGATAACTGAAGCTTTCTTT. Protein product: CASSSITEAFF.